Listed below are T cell receptor beta chains from one sample, sequenced in a study of radiotherapy plus CTLA-4 blockade in lung cancer. Profiling relied on immunoSEQ multiplex PCR, and the TCRdb table lists in-frame clones only, not all of them. The top ten clones hold around 18% of a sample with 40,000 or so clones, roughly 60% of them seen once. The material was peripheral blood, obtained from a patient treated with radiotherapy plus ipilimumab. The receptors were gathered from a human donor with non-small cell lung cancer who had a partial response to radiotherapy plus ipilimumab. The CDR3 runs from the conserved cysteine through the conserved F or W. D genes are given only for firm matches. Expanded clones are given a class, and other clones once, few, many or no size at all.

V gene	D gene	J gene	clone size	CDR3 DNA	CDR3 protein
TRBV29-1	-	TRBJ2-7	-	TGCAGCGTTGAAGTGGGGCCCGTTGACTCCTACGAGCAGTACTTC	CSVEVGPVDSYEQYF
TRBV7-2	TRBD1	TRBJ1-2	-	TGTGCCAGCAGCTTAGGGACAGGGATGCGCTATGGCTACACCTTC	CASSLGTGMRYGYTF
TRBV7-6	-	TRBJ2-7	-	TGTGCCAGCAGCGCCAAGCCGGGTCCTCAGTCCTACGAGCAGTACTTC	CASSAKPGPQSYEQYF
TRBV5-1	TRBD2	TRBJ2-3	-	TGCGCCAGCAGCCCAGATCTAGCGGGAGGCACAGATACGCAGTATTTT	CASSPDLAGGTDTQYF
TRBV5-4	TRBD2	TRBJ2-3	-	TGTGCCAGCAGCGGCGAAGTAGCGGGTACGCAGTATTTT	CASSGEVAGTQYF
TRBV5-4	TRBD1	TRBJ1-2	-	TGTGCCAGCACTCGAGACAGGGACTATGGCTACACCTTC	CASTRDRDYGYTF
TRBV19	TRBD1	TRBJ1-6	-	TGTGCCACCGGGACAGGGGTAATTTCACCCCTCCACTTT	CATGTGVISPLHF
TRBV13	TRBD1	TRBJ1-1	few	TGTGCCAGCAGATGGAAGGGACAGGGCCCTGAAGCTTTCTTT	CASRWKGQGPEAFF
TRBV6-1	TRBD1	TRBJ2-3	-	TGTGCCAGCGGATGGGGGACAGAGGCCACAGATACGCAGTATTTT	CASGWGTEATDTQYF
TRBV6-5	-	TRBJ2-7	-	TGTGCCAGCAGTATAGCCTACGAGCAGTACTTC	CASSIAYEQYF
TRBV11-3	-	TRBJ1-2	-	TGTGCCAGCAGACCGCGGGGGGCTTCCTATGGCTACACCTTC	CASRPRGASYGYTF
TRBV6-5	-	TRBJ2-7	few	TGTGCCAGCAGTTACCACGGAGGAGGGTCCTACGAGCAGTACTTC	CASSYHGGGSYEQYF
TRBV10-1	TRBD1	TRBJ1-5	-	TGCGCCGGGGGGGGACAGGGGGATCAGCCCCAGCATTTT	CAGGGQGDQPQHF
TRBV19	-	TRBJ2-5	-	TGTGCCAGTAGTATTCGAGCGGCAGCGACCCAGTACTTC	CASSIRAAATQYF
TRBV5-6	-	TRBJ2-3	-	TGTGCCAGCAGCCCGACAGGAGTCCCCACAGATACGCAGTATTTT	CASSPTGVPTDTQYF
TRBV13	TRBD1	TRBJ2-7	-	TGTGCCAGCAGCTTCTCCGGGACAGGGGGCGGGCAGTACTTC	CASSFSGTGGGQYF
TRBV7-9	-	TRBJ2-5	medium-sized	TGTGCCAGCAGCTTACCGGGAGAAGAGACCCAGTACTTC	CASSLPGEETQYF
TRBV29-1	-	TRBJ2-7	few	TGCAGCGTTGAACATGGGGGCGAAAACGAGCAGTACTTC	CSVEHGGENEQYF
TRBV7-9	TRBD2	TRBJ2-1	-	TGTGCCAGCAGCTTACAGCGGGGGGGCCCAGATGAGCAGTTCTTC	CASSLQRGGPDEQFF
TRBV7-9	TRBD1	TRBJ1-2	once	TGTGCCAGCAGCCAAAGCCGGGACAGGGGGGAAGGCTACACCTTC	CASSQSRDRGEGYTF
TRBV19	-	TRBJ1-1	-	TGTGCCAGTAGTATTCGACAGATGAACACTGAAGCTTTCTTT	CASSIRQMNTEAFF
TRBV6-5	-	TRBJ1-1	-	TGTGCCAGCAGTCGGAACACTGAAGCTTTCTTT	CASSRNTEAFF
TRBV30	TRBD1	TRBJ2-7	-	TGTGCCTGGACCACGGACAGGTCCTACGAGCAGTACTTC	CAWTTDRSYEQYF
TRBV5-5	-	TRBJ1-1	-	TGTGCCAGCAGCTTATACGAACGGGAAGCTTTCTTT	CASSLYEREAFF
TRBV19	-	TRBJ2-4	-	TGTGCCAGTAGTATCAGGGGAAACATTCAGTACTTC	CASSIRGNIQYF
TRBV29-1	-	TRBJ2-5	few	TGCAGCGTTGAAAAGGGGCAAGAGACCCAGTACTTC	CSVEKGQETQYF
TRBV30	-	TRBJ1-3	-	TGTGCCTGGAGCCCTGGACTGCGAAACACCATATATTTT	CAWSPGLRNTIYF
TRBV7-9	TRBD1	TRBJ2-3	few	TGTGCCAGCAGCGCTCCCGGGACAGCTCTCGGTACGCAGTATTTT	CASSAPGTALGTQYF
TRBV27	-	TRBJ2-7	few	TGTGCCAGCAGTTATCAGGGTACCTACGAGCAGTACTTC	CASSYQGTYEQYF
TRBV5-1	TRBD2	TRBJ2-7	few	TGCGCCAGCAGCACTAGCGGGAGGAGCTACGAGCAGTACTTC	CASSTSGRSYEQYF
TRBV5-1	TRBD2	TRBJ2-7	-	TGCGCCAGCAGCGAGCCGGGGGGACGCGAGCAGTACTTC	CASSEPGGREQYF
TRBV5-4	TRBD1	TRBJ2-2	-	TGTGCCAGCAGCCGGACAGGGGTGTCGGCCGGGGAGCTGTTTTTT	CASSRTGVSAGELFF
TRBV5-1	-	TRBJ1-1	-	TGCGCCAGCAGCGTTTGGGCTGCGGGAACTGAAGCTTTCTTT	CASSVWAAGTEAFF
TRBV6-1	-	TRBJ2-7	few	TGTGCCAGCAGTGAGAGGGACATCGGCTCCTACGAGCAGTACTTC	CASSERDIGSYEQYF
TRBV6-6	-	TRBJ2-5	-	TGTGCCAGCAGTGCTGGAGGGGCCGAAGGGACCCAGTACTTC	CASSAGGAEGTQYF
TRBV2	TRBD1	TRBJ2-2	few	TGTGCCAGCAGCCCCGGGACAGGGCACACCGGGGAGCTGTTTTTT	CASSPGTGHTGELFF
TRBV15	-	TRBJ1-3	-	TGTGCCACCAGCAGAGATTTGGCAAGTCGATCTGGAAACACCATATATTTT	CATSRDLASRSGNTIYF